The sequence of this T cell receptor beta chain was determined in a study of blood T cell repertoires in COVID-19. On the study more broadly: Researchers got acute and convalescent COVID-19 samples from the United States, Italy and Spain.

Losses at the gene ends were 4 bases for V and 0 bases for J; bases not matched to a gene: 4. The CDR3 totals 17 residues. The germline V gene has CDR1 LNHDA and CDR2 SQIVND (reference sequence). The table came from immunoSEQ multiplex PCR; TCRdb's copy has only in-frame clones and leaves some out. The sample has some 100,000 clones; 85% are singletons. This chain connects TRBV19 to TRBJ2-6; 9 bases agree with TRBD1. Sequenced: peripheral blood. The source of this sequence is a woman between 65 and 79 years old with active or convalescent COVID-19. The CDR3 DNA reads as TGTGCCAGTAGTACCGGGACAGGGAACTCTGGGGCCAACGTCCTGACTTTC. As protein: CASSTGTGNSGANVLTF.